What follows are 25 T cell receptor beta chains derived from one specimen sequenced in a study of OX40 agonist ivuxolimab in advanced cancers. Assay: immunoSEQ multiplex PCR; the TCRdb copy retains only in-frame clones and omits some. Of about 73,000 clones listed, around nine tenths were seen once; the top ten hold approximately 0.81%. The specimen was CD4+ or CD8+ T cells sorted from blood, collected in a trial of the OX40 agonist ivuxolimab. The receptors shown here come from an adult with an advanced solid tumor such as melanoma, head and neck, liver or kidney cancer.

This clone came up once. This chain connects TRBV18 to TRBJ1-4; unclear D gene. The germline V and J ends were trimmed by 2 bases and 7 bases, with 8 bases remaining between them. The germline V gene encodes CDR1 KGHSH and CDR2 LQKENI. This CDR3 spans 13 amino acids. The CDR3 DNA follows: TGTGCCAGCTCACCAGGGCTGGGTGAAAAACTGTTTTTT. Encoded protein: CASSPGLGEKLFF. The whole variable domain, remainder taken from reference TRBV18 and TRBJ1-4, is NAGVMQNPRHLVRRRGQEARLRCSPMKGHSHVYWYRQLPEEGLKFMVYLQKENIIDESGMPKERFSAEFPKEGPSILRIQQVVRGDSAAYFCASSPGLGEKLFFGSGTQLSVL.

This clone turned up a few times. The chain combines TRBV5-1 with TRBJ1-4; tentatively, D is TRBD1 (5 bases). The germline gives CDR1 SGHRS, CDR2 YFSETQ. V gave up 0 bases and J gave up 8 bases, with 14 bases separating them. The length of the CDR3 is 15 residues. CDR3 sequence reads: CASSLDLGAREKLFF. The CDR3 coding sequence is TGCGCCAGCAGCTTGGATCTAGGGGCGCGGGAAAAACTGTTTTTT.

V and J are TRBV6-1 and TRBJ2-4, with 10 bases that match TRBD1. This CDR3 is built from 14 residues. The germline V gene encodes CDR1 MNHNS and CDR2 SASEGT. The V segment lost 8 bases and the J segment 6 bases; nucleotides outside the gene matches: 7. CDR3 in amino acids: CASSRDRGTNIQYF. As DNA, the CDR3 is TGTGCCAGCTCCCGGGACAGGGGTACAAACATTCAGTACTTC.

The sample holds one count of this clone. This chain joins TRBV30 and TRBJ1-3; 8 positions match TRBD1. In germline, CDR1 is GTSNPN, CDR2 SVGIG (reference sequence). The CDR3 is made up of 15 amino acids. J lost 4 bases, V lost 5 bases, and 10 bases had no gene match. The CDR3 nucleotides are TGTGCCTGGCAACCAGGGGGCGCGGGAGGAAACACCATATATTTT. Residues: CAWQPGGAGGNTIYF.

The chain has TRBV4-1 and TRBJ2-3; possibly TRBD2 for D (5 bases). Germline assignment: CDR1 MGHRA and CDR2 YSYEKL. This CDR3 has 16 residues. The V end lost 0 bases, the J end lost 1 base, and 11 bases lay between the germline ends. CDR3 nucleotide sequence: TGCGCCAGCAGCCAAGATTGGAGGCTTCGCACAGATACGCAGTATTTT. Translating gives CASSQDWRLRTDTQYF.

This chain joins TRBV5-1 and TRBJ1-3; D might be TRBD1 (6 bases). Germline-derived CDR1 and CDR2 are SGHRS and YFSETQ. V lost 5 bases, J lost 9 bases, and 15 bases lay in between. This CDR3 is built from 13 residues. The CDR3 coding sequence is TGCGCCAGCAGAGGGACACCCGCGGGCACCATATATTTT. The encoded protein is CASRGTPAGTIYF.

J is TRBJ1-1 and V is TRBV9; D is possibly TRBD1 (6 bases). Per the germline V gene, CDR1 is SGDLS and CDR2 is YYNGEE. This CDR3 has 14 amino acids. V shed 4 bases and J shed 1 base, with 11 bases lying between them. In nucleotides, the CDR3 is TGTGCCAGCAGCCGGAGGGGGGGGAACACTGAAGCTTTCTTT. Translated, it gives CASSRRGGNTEAFF.

The rearrangement joins TRBV30 to TRBJ2-7; TRBD1 aligns across 10 bases. CDR1 and CDR2 (germline): GTSNPN, SVGIG (reference sequence). The length of the CDR3 is 14 residues. V trimming: 0 bases; J trimming: 9 bases; junction bases outside the gene matches: 8. CDR3 DNA: TGTGCCTGGAGTGTAGAGACAGGGGGCGGAGGGCAGTACTTC. Translating gives CAWSVETGGGGQYF.

The chain links TRBV6-1 to TRBJ2-3; the D is unclear. V shed 6 bases and J shed 2 bases, with 12 bases lying between them. The CDR3 is 14 amino acids. Germline assignment: CDR1 MNHNS and CDR2 SASEGT. The CDR3 reads CASSYNQFTDTQYF. Written as DNA, the CDR3 is TGTGCCAGCAGCTATAACCAATTCACAGATACGCAGTATTTT.

The CDR3 DNA is TGTGCCAGCAGCCCCGACAGGGGGCTTGGAAACACCATATATTTT. Its translation is CASSPDRGLGNTIYF. The chain joins TRBV7-9 to TRBJ1-3, with 10 bases matching TRBD1. Germline V CDR1 and CDR2: SEHNR, FQNEAQ (reference sequence). The CDR3 consists of 15 residues. Trimming at V came to 5 bases and at J to 3 bases, leaving 4 bases not matched to a gene.

As regards this clone: The junction shows a germline mismatch at one end, possibly a read error. The chain joins TRBV5-1 to TRBJ2-1, with 8 bases that match TRBD2. Germline lookup yields CDR1 SGHRS and CDR2 YFSETQ. CDR3 length: 14 amino acids. The CDR3: CAGSLSGGGNEQFF. CDR3 nucleotide sequence: TGCGCCGGCAGCTTATCGGGAGGGGGGAATGAGCAGTTCTTC.

The rearrangement links TRBV19 to TRBJ1-5; no clear D. Trimming pared 4 bases from V and 5 bases from J, leaving 6 bases between. The CDR3 runs 12 residues. Germline V lookup: CDR1 LNHDA, CDR2 SQIVND (reference sequence). The CDR3: CASSTTDQPQHF. The CDR3, as DNA: TGTGCCAGTAGTACCACAGATCAGCCCCAGCATTTT. Supplemented by reference TRBV19 and TRBJ1-5, the full variable domain reads DGGITQSPKYLFRKEGQNVTLSCEQNLNHDAMYWYRQDPGQGLRLIYYSQIVNDFQKGDIAEGYSVSREKKESFPLTVTSAQKNPTAFYLCASSTTDQPQHFGDGTRLSIL.

The chain links TRBV6-1 to TRBJ1-4, with 7 bases matching TRBD1. Germline V CDR1 and CDR2: MNHNS, SASEGT. J lost 2 bases, V lost 1 base, and 4 bases had no gene match. The CDR3 consists of 16 residues. CDR3 in amino acids: CASSEGQGPTNEKLFF. Here the CDR3 DNA reads TGTGCCAGCAGTGAAGGACAGGGCCCCACTAATGAAAAACTGTTTTTT.

V gene TRBV5-1 combines with J gene TRBJ1-3; the D is unclear. The germline V gene has CDR1 SGHRS and CDR2 YFSETQ. V lost 4 bases and J 0 bases, leaving 14 bases between the germline ends. CDR3 length: 16 amino acids. The CDR3: CASSPSGRNSGNTIYF. In DNA, the CDR3 is TGCGCCAGCAGCCCGAGTGGCAGGAACTCTGGAAACACCATATATTTT.

The chain couples TRBV19 to TRBJ2-7, with 8 bases matching TRBD1. This CDR3 region has 16 residues. With 6 bases clipped from V and 2 bases from J, the junction kept 12 bases outside the gene matches. Germline V CDR1 and CDR2: LNHDA, SQIVND (reference sequence). The CDR3, as DNA: TGTGCCAGTAGCAACGTTGCCGGACAGGGCACCTACGAGCAGTACTTC. Its translation: CASSNVAGQGTYEQYF.

This chain links TRBV5-5 with TRBJ1-4; 7 bases align to TRBD1. V was pared by 4 bases and J by 4 bases, with 4 bases of the junction left unmatched. CDR1 SGHKS and CDR2 YYEKEE come from the germline V gene (reference sequence). CDR3 length: 14 residues. The CDR3 bases are TGTGCCAGCAGCCTCCGGGACAGTAATGAAAAACTGTTTTTT. As protein: CASSLRDSNEKLFF.

This chain links TRBV9 with TRBJ2-1, with 8 bases lining up with TRBD1. Germline V gene lookup returns CDR1 SGDLS and CDR2 YYNGEE. CDR3 length: 15 residues. After removal of 4 bases from V and 0 bases from J, the junction contained 3 bases not matched to a gene. The CDR3 coding sequence is TGTGCCAGCAGCCCTACAGGGGGCTCCTACAATGAGCAGTTCTTC. This encodes CASSPTGGSYNEQFF.

In this sample, this clone turned up a few times. The chain couples TRBV7-6 to TRBJ1-3, with D hard to call. Germline loops: CDR1 SGHVS, CDR2 FNYEAQ. Trimming left V 1 base short and J 0 bases short, with 7 bases between. The CDR3 has 15 amino acids. The CDR3 DNA reads as TGTGCCAGCAGCTTAGGACACAGCTCTGGAAACACCATATATTTT. This gives the protein CASSLGHSSGNTIYF.

This clone occurred once. This chain connects TRBV12-5 to TRBJ2-1; maybe TRBD2 (5 bases). CDR1 is LGHNT, CDR2 FRNRAP, per germline. Trimming pared 4 bases from V and 5 bases from J, leaving 15 bases between. The CDR3 loop spans 15 amino acids. This chain's CDR3 is CASGSPSAGNNEQFF. As DNA, the CDR3 is TGTGCTAGTGGTTCCCCCAGCGCCGGGAACAATGAGCAGTTCTTC. Variable domain in full (rest from reference TRBV12-5 and TRBJ2-1): DARVTQTPRHKVTEMGQEVTMRCQPILGHNTVFWYRQTMMQGLELLAYFRNRAPLDDSGMPKDRFSAEMPDATLATLKIQPSEPRDSAVYFCASGSPSAGNNEQFFGPGTRLTVL.

In DNA, the CDR3 is TGTGCCAGTAAAGGACAGGGGGACTATGGCTACACCTTC. Its translation: CASKGQGDYGYTF. V and J are TRBV19 and TRBJ1-2; 10 nucleotides line up with TRBD1. V lost 7 bases and J lost 3; bases outside the gene matches: 2. This CDR3 has 13 amino acids. Germline V gene lookup returns CDR1 LNHDA and CDR2 SQIVND (reference sequence). The full variable domain, with the rest looked up from reference TRBV19 and TRBJ1-2, is DGGITQSPKYLFRKEGQNVTLSCEQNLNHDAMYWYRQDPGQGLRLIYYSQIVNDFQKGDIAEGYSVSREKKESFPLTVTSAQKNPTAFYLCASKGQGDYGYTFGSGTRLTVV.

The chain employs TRBV7-2 and TRBJ1-2; D gene ambiguous. Germline V gives CDR1 SGHTA, CDR2 FQGNSA. This CDR3 is built from 14 residues. Trimming pared 1 base from V and 3 bases from J, leaving 9 bases between. The DNA for the CDR3 is TGTGCCAGCAGCTTAGTGACGGAATACTATGGCTACACCTTC. It specifies CASSLVTEYYGYTF.

The rearrangement uses TRBV28 and TRBJ2-1; a weak D match, TRBD1 (6 bases). The CDR3 is made up of 12 amino acids. V was trimmed by 6 bases and J by 14 bases, leaving 17 bases between them. Germline V lookup: CDR1 MDHEN, CDR2 SYDVKM. This CDR3 is CASSRTVWGKFF. The CDR3 nucleotides read TGTGCCAGCAGCCGGACAGTGTGGGGCAAGTTCTTC.

In DNA, the CDR3 is TGTGCCTGGAGTCTTTCCTACGAGCAGTACTTC. This sequence encodes CAWSLSYEQYF. The chain joins TRBV30 to TRBJ2-7; no clear D gene. Trimming pared 2 bases from V and 1 base from J, leaving 3 bases between. CDR1 GTSNPN and CDR2 SVGIG come from the germline V gene (reference sequence). The CDR3 extends over 11 amino acids.

The V and J genes are TRBV5-5 and TRBJ1-1; D call uncertain. The V end lost 2 bases, the J end lost 3 bases, and 5 bases lay between the germline ends. The CDR3 is 12 amino acids. CDR1 and CDR2 (germline): SGHKS, YYEKEE (reference sequence). CDR3 in DNA: TGTGCCAGCAGCTTCACGGACACTGAAGCTTTCTTT. Amino acid sequence: CASSFTDTEAFF.

The chain combines TRBV7-6 with TRBJ1-5; 7 nucleotides match TRBD1. The junction had 8 bases not matched to a gene; V was cut back by 0 bases and J by 0 bases. The germline V gene has CDR1 SGHVS and CDR2 FNYEAQ. This CDR3 contains 18 residues. CDR3 protein: CASSLASRQGYSNQPQHF. The CDR3 region has the DNA TGTGCCAGCAGCTTAGCCAGCCGACAGGGTTATAGCAATCAGCCCCAGCATTTT.